Presented here are 22 T cell receptor beta chains from one specimen sequenced in a study of graft-versus-host responses after intestinal transplantation. Generated by immunoSEQ multiplex PCR, the TCRdb table keeps only in-frame clones and is missing some. The sample consists of some 11,000 clones, 31% of them appearing once. Source: alloreactive CD4+ T cells from a mixed lymphocyte reaction culture, taken before transplantation. Specified subset: CFSE-low proliferating T cells sorted from roughly six-day pre-transplant mixed lymphocyte reaction (GvH or HvG direction). The receptors were gathered from a human patient who was an organ donor for intestinal transplantation.

The chain recombines TRBV7-9 with TRBJ1-6; tentatively, D is TRBD1 (5 bases). CDR1 and CDR2 (germline): SEHNR, FQNEAQ (reference sequence). V was trimmed by 3 bases and J by 4 bases, leaving 7 bases between them. The length of the CDR3 is 14 residues. The CDR3 DNA reads TGTGCCAGCAGCTTGACAGATTATAATTCACCCCTCCACTTT. Encoded protein: CASSLTDYNSPLHF.

Only a few counts were recorded for this clone. The chain carries TRBV4-1 and TRBJ2-1, with TRBD1 matching over 7 bases. V dropped 1 base and J dropped 8; count of bases not matched to a gene: 8. The CDR3 sequence is 15 residues long. Germline values: CDR1 MGHRA, CDR2 YSYEKL. CDR3 DNA: TGCGCCAGCAGCCAAGGACCTTCGACAGGGTATGAGCAGTTCTTC. It specifies CASSQGPSTGYEQFF.

The sample holds a few counts of this clone. The J gene is TRBJ2-7, the V gene TRBV4-2; TRBD2 aligns across 7 bases. Looked up from germline, CDR1 is LGHNA and CDR2 is YNFKEQ. This CDR3 comprises 16 residues. The V gene end was trimmed by 1 base and the J gene end by 3 bases; junction bases not matched to a gene: 9. The CDR3 nucleotides read TGTGCCAGCAGCCAAGCTGGGGGACTACTGATCTACGAGCAGTACTTC. Its protein is CASSQAGGLLIYEQYF.

This clone was seen a few times. V and J are TRBV19 and TRBJ2-6; 7 positions agree with TRBD1. Germline assignment: CDR1 LNHDA and CDR2 SQIVND (reference sequence). This CDR3 contains 16 residues. The ends lost 5 bases at V and 2 bases at J; junction bases unmatched: 6. The CDR3 region has the DNA TGTGCCAGTAGTGTGATAGGGGGCGCTGGGGCCAACGTCCTGACTTTC. Its protein product is CASSVIGGAGANVLTF.

This clone turned up a few times. V is TRBV19 and J is TRBJ1-6; D is possibly TRBD1 (6 bases). This CDR3 spans 14 amino acids. The V and J ends lost 6 bases and 7 bases respectively, with 13 bases between them. The germline gives CDR1 LNHDA, CDR2 SQIVND (reference sequence). CDR3 coding DNA: TGTGCCAGTAGCCGGGACATGGGAAATTCACCCCTCCACTTT. It yields the protein CASSRDMGNSPLHF.

The chain recombines TRBV6-6 with TRBJ2-7, with D possibly matching TRBD2 (5 bases). The V and J ends lost 6 bases and 3 bases respectively, with 15 bases between them. Per the germline V gene, CDR1 is MNHNY and CDR2 is SVGAGI (reference sequence). The CDR3 sequence is 14 residues long. In DNA form, the CDR3 reads TGTGCCAGCAGCCGTCCCCACGCGGGCTACGAGCAGTACTTC. As protein: CASSRPHAGYEQYF.

The chain uses TRBV2 and TRBJ2-7; perhaps TRBD1 as D (5 bases). Looked up from germline, CDR1 is SNHLY and CDR2 is FYNNEI. Between the trimmed V and J ends, which lost 3 bases and 3 bases, there was a span of 6 bases. This CDR3 contains 12 residues. CDR3 in amino acids: CASSEQGYEQYF. The CDR3 region has the DNA TGTGCCAGCAGTGAGCAGGGCTACGAGCAGTACTTC.

The V gene is TRBV5-6, the J gene TRBJ1-4, with no clear D. The CDR3 sequence is 14 residues long. V was trimmed by 1 base and J by 10 bases, leaving 14 bases between them. Germline V gives CDR1 SGHDT, CDR2 YYEEEE. CDR3 coding DNA: TGTGCCAGCAGCTTGCGAGGGTTATTAGGAAAACTGTTTTTT. Protein sequence: CASSLRGLLGKLFF. The full variable domain, with the rest looked up from reference TRBV5-6 and TRBJ1-4, is DAGVTQSPTHLIKTRGQQVTLRCSPKSGHDTVSWYQQALGQGPQFIFQYYEEEERQRGNFPDRFSGHQFPNYSSELNVNALLLGDSALYLCASSLRGLLGKLFFGSGTQLSVL.

CDR3 in DNA: TGTGCCAGCAGCTTAGCGGGGACAGGGGAACACGAGCAGTACTTC. Translation: CASSLAGTGEHEQYF. The chain carries TRBV7-9 and TRBJ2-7; TRBD1 agrees at 10 bases. Germline V lookup: CDR1 SEHNR, CDR2 FQNEAQ (reference sequence). The CDR3 consists of 15 residues. V shed 0 bases, J shed 5 bases, and the junction held 4 bases outside the gene matches.

This clone was picked up a small number of times. The V call is TRBV5-1, the J call TRBJ2-5; D ambiguous. The ends were cut back, 3 bases at V and 2 bases at J, with 17 bases in the middle. Germline CDR1 SGHRS, CDR2 YFSETQ. This CDR3 has 16 residues. DNA of the CDR3: TGCGCCAGCAGCTCGACCTTGACATATACGCAAGAGACCCAGTACTTC. Its protein is CASSSTLTYTQETQYF.

The chain employs TRBV7-2 and TRBJ2-5, with TRBD2 as a possible D gene (6 bases). The end of the DNA is better explained by TRBJ2-7, so the J call may be wrong. The CDR3 spans 15 residues. Germline V gene data show CDR1 as SGHTA and CDR2 as FQGNSA. CDR3 DNA: TGTGCCAGCAGCGCGGGACCGCGCTGGCAGAACGAGCAGTACTTC. It yields the protein CASSAGPRWQNEQYF.

The V and J genes are TRBV7-3 and TRBJ2-3; 7 bases are a match to TRBD1. J gave up 5 bases and V 5 bases, and 13 bases lay outside the gene matches. Germline-derived CDR1 and CDR2 are SGHTA and FQGTGA. This CDR3 is built from 16 residues. CDR3 in amino acids: CASSARTGTKQDTQYF. In DNA, the CDR3 is TGTGCCAGCAGCGCCCGGACAGGAACAAAACAAGATACGCAGTATTTT.

In its sample, this clone is medium-sized (0.01 to 0.1%). The chain is built from TRBV19 and TRBJ1-4, with a tentative D call TRBD1 (6 bases). The CDR3 has 16 residues. The ends were cut back, 9 bases at V and 0 bases at J, with 17 bases in the middle. CDR1 is LNHDA and CDR2 is SQIVND in the germline V gene (reference sequence). The CDR3 loop reads CARRIRTDSTNEKLFF. DNA of the CDR3: TGTGCCAGACGGATTAGGACAGACTCAACTAATGAAAAACTGTTTTTT.

The chain links TRBV6-1 to TRBJ2-7; D perhaps matches TRBD1 (5 bases). Germline lookup yields CDR1 MNHNS and CDR2 SASEGT. V dropped 5 bases and J dropped 4 bases, with 9 bases sitting between them. The CDR3 runs to 12 residues. This CDR3 reads CASSSRAYEQYF. In DNA form, the CDR3 reads TGTGCCAGCAGTTCCAGGGCTTACGAGCAGTACTTC.

CDR3 nucleotide sequence: TGTGCCAGCTCATCACAACAGGGGAACACTGAAGCTTTCTTT. Translating gives CASSSQQGNTEAFF. The chain recombines TRBV18 with TRBJ1-1; perhaps TRBD1 as D (6 bases). V lost 5 bases to trimming and J lost 1 base, with 11 bases between them. The CDR3 totals 14 residues. Germline V gene lookup returns CDR1 KGHSH and CDR2 LQKENI.

This clone ranks as medium-sized. The V gene is TRBV18, the J gene TRBJ1-5, with 7 bases identical to TRBD1. The V gene's germline CDR1 is KGHSH and CDR2 LQKENI. The J segment lost 3 bases and the V segment lost 4 bases, leaving 9 bases of the junction unmatched. This CDR3 has 16 amino acids. Here the CDR3 reads CASSHQRQGPNQPQHF. In DNA, the CDR3 is TGTGCCAGCTCACATCAGAGACAGGGCCCCAATCAGCCCCAGCATTTT.

This clone was seen a few times. J is TRBJ1-1 and V is TRBV6-5; no reliable D call. V was trimmed by 6 bases and J by 3 bases, leaving 11 bases between them. The germline V gene encodes CDR1 MNHEY and CDR2 SVGAGI. The CDR3 length is 13 residues. DNA of the CDR3: TGTGCCAGCAGACTATACCCTTACACTGAAGCTTTCTTT. This gives the protein CASRLYPYTEAFF.

This sequence joins TRBV4-2 and TRBJ2-7; D is possibly TRBD1 (5 bases). Looked up from germline, CDR1 is LGHNA and CDR2 is YNFKEQ. This CDR3 has 15 residues. Trimming pared 0 bases from V and 7 bases from J, leaving 16 bases between. The CDR3 nucleotides read TGTGCCAGCAGCCAAGACTGGGGCTACCCAGGGGAGCAGTACTTC. Amino acids: CASSQDWGYPGEQYF.

This chain uses TRBV2 with TRBJ2-1; the D is unclear. The germline CDR1 and CDR2 sequences are SNHLY and FYNNEI. The CDR3 sequence is 11 residues long. V lost 8 bases, J lost 10 bases, and 12 bases lay in between. This chain's CDR3 is CASGVSVEQFF. In nucleotides, the CDR3 is TGTGCCAGCGGTGTCAGCGTAGAGCAGTTCTTC.

The chain has TRBV6-1 and TRBJ2-7; perhaps TRBD2 as D (5 bases). There are 15 residues in the CDR3. Germline V gene lookup returns CDR1 MNHNS and CDR2 SASEGT. Trimming shortened V by 8 bases and J by 0 bases, and 17 bases separated the two germline ends. This CDR3 reads CASERVGIHSYEQYF. The CDR3 DNA sequence: TGTGCCAGCGAGAGGGTGGGTATCCACTCCTACGAGCAGTACTTC.

The J gene is TRBJ2-5, the V gene TRBV6-5; the D is unclear. The germline V gene has CDR1 MNHEY and CDR2 SVGAGI. This CDR3 comprises 14 residues. V was cut by 2 bases and J by 1 base, with 8 bases left in between. The CDR3 reads CASSYRHGQETQYF. The DNA of the CDR3 is TGTGCCAGCAGTTACCGCCACGGCCAAGAGACCCAGTACTTC.

This CDR3 reads CASTLLDRMRGQPQHF. The CDR3 bases are TGTGCCAGCACCCTCTTGGACAGGATGCGGGGTCAGCCCCAGCATTTT. V usage is TRBV28 and J usage is TRBJ1-5; TRBD1 aligns across 7 bases. Germline assignment: CDR1 MDHEN and CDR2 SYDVKM. The CDR3 loop spans 16 amino acids. Unmatched junction bases numbered 15, after V lost 7 bases and J lost 6 bases.